This TCR beta chain was captured in a study of breast tumors, draining lymph nodes, adjacent tissues. General study results and limits: Compared with lymph nodes, tumors were less diverse; compared with nontumor tissue, more.

Ten or more counts support this clonotype. What it recognizes is unknown. TCRdb itself ran the multiplex PCR reads through MiXCR, one entry per CDR3 protein. The sample has fewer than 250,000 distinct CDR3 sequences, about 30% seen once. The germline V gene encodes CDR1 SEHNR and CDR2 FQNEAQ (reference sequence). This CDR3 comprises 18 residues. V dropped 4 bases and J dropped 1 base, with 20 bases sitting between them. The lymph nodes were axillary draining lymph nodes from breast cancer patients. The genes are TRBV7-9 and TRBJ2-1; D possibly corresponds to TRBD2 (6 bases). This clonotype was sampled from a female donor with breast cancer. Some clones in this sample may be carry-over from other donors' samples. The sample comprised axillary lymph node tissue. CDR3 nucleotide sequence: TGTGCCAGCAGCTCTCGGAAGGAACTAGCATCGTCCTACAATGAGCAGTTCTTC. Protein sequence: CASSSRKELASSYNEQFF.